The present entry profiles one TCR beta chain with its context. The data were obtained in a study of blood T cell repertoires in COVID-19. Study as a whole: The study drew acute and convalescent COVID-19 samples from the United States, Italy and Spain. Sources were T cells, B-cell-depleted T cells, or PBMCs; the material itself was cDNA or gDNA.

In the study's own analysis: Cell counts per sample came from amplifying reference gene primers. Only in-frame clones appear in the TCRdb table, and some are missing; sequencing was by immunoSEQ multiplex PCR. Clone size and the V and J calls come from that table; the DNA yielded D and trimming. The data hold some 290,000 clones, with about 88% observed a single time. V lost 3 bases to trimming and J lost 0 bases, with 13 bases between them. Germline-derived CDR1 and CDR2 are SGDLS and YYNGEE. The CDR3 consists of 15 residues. V is TRBV9 and J is TRBJ2-7, with a weak D call TRBD2 (5 bases). The receptor's source is a man aged 18 to 35 with active or convalescent COVID-19. Sequenced: peripheral blood. CDR3 protein: CASSGGSSSSYEQYF. DNA of the CDR3: TGTGCCAGCAGCGGCGGGTCCTCAAGCTCCTACGAGCAGTACTTC.